Given below is one T cell receptor beta chain in context. It has no known antigen specificity. One base away there is no much larger clone; base qualities are not given. CDR1 and CDR2, per the germline V gene, are SGHDN and FVKESK. The CDR3 numbers 11 residues from cysteine through phenylalanine. Only the CDR3 DNA stays, 33 bases, in frame from base 1. V loses 8 bases at its end and J loses 3 bases; junction bases beyond the gene matches: 1. The method was the immunoSEQ multiplex PCR assay. TCRdb stores this immuneACCESS table with in-frame sequences only. Part of the clones is absent; in the studies checked, under half of the shortfall reflects unresolved V genes, and no reason is known for the rest. In all, the sample holds about 170,000 clones, and around nine tenths of those were seen once. In total, the top ten clones hold approximately 4.9% of the sample. This specimen belongs to a study of control samples from healthy donors and cancer patients (dated by TCRdb to 2018 to 2020).

The sequence was obtained from a woman aged 25-40 years in good health. The material sequenced was blood. The chain is assembled from TRBV14 and TRBJ2-7, and 7 junctional nucleotides match TRBD1. CDR3 loop: CASGQDYEQYF. The nucleotide sequence is given as TGTGCCAGCGGACAGGACTACGAGCAGTACTTC.